Presented here are 24 T cell receptor beta chains from one specimen sequenced in a study of OX40 agonist ivuxolimab in advanced cancers. The table came from immunoSEQ multiplex PCR; TCRdb's copy has only in-frame clones and leaves some out. This table has 20,000 to 25,000 clones, around three quarters appearing once. The sample consisted of CD4+ or CD8+ T cells sorted from blood, taken in a trial of the OX40 agonist ivuxolimab. These receptors all stem from an adult with an advanced solid tumor such as melanoma, head and neck, liver or kidney cancer.

V is TRBV18 and J is TRBJ2-7, with D unclear. Germline-derived CDR1 and CDR2 are KGHSH and LQKENI. This CDR3 contains 12 residues. Deletions cut 6 bases from V and 3 bases from J, with 9 bases between. CDR3 sequence (DNA): TGTGCCAGCTCTCTGGACGGCTACGAGCAGTACTTC. Translating gives CASSLDGYEQYF.

This clone was recorded once. This rearrangement joins TRBV7-3 to TRBJ1-5; D ambiguous. V lost 2 bases and J 6 bases, leaving 14 bases between the germline ends. This CDR3 has 15 residues. Germline V CDR1 and CDR2: SGHTA, FQGTGA. CDR3 sequence (DNA): TGTGCCAGCAGCTTAGCGGAGGAGCGGGTTCAGCCCCAGCATTTT. Its protein is CASSLAEERVQPQHF.

This clone was counted only a few times. V and J are TRBV9 and TRBJ2-2; D remains unclear. The CDR3 totals 14 residues. Looked up from germline, CDR1 is SGDLS and CDR2 is YYNGEE. The germline V and J ends were trimmed by 3 bases and 1 base, with 7 bases remaining between them. CDR3 sequence (DNA): TGTGCCAGCAGCGCCCCGGGGAACACCGGGGAGCTGTTTTTT. Translated: CASSAPGNTGELFF.

The chain couples TRBV9 to TRBJ1-1; no firm D call. V was shortened by 0 bases and J by 1 base, with 7 bases between the two germline ends. The CDR3 loop spans 14 amino acids. The germline V gene encodes CDR1 SGDLS and CDR2 YYNGEE. Written as DNA, the CDR3 is TGTGCCAGCAGCGTAGGTATCGGGAACACTGAAGCTTTCTTT. This gives the protein CASSVGIGNTEAFF.

This clone ranks as medium-sized. This chain links TRBV4-1 with TRBJ2-2; D is perhaps TRBD1 or TRBD2 (5 bases each). CDR3 length: 14 amino acids. Trimming shortened V by 5 bases and J by 4 bases, and 11 bases separated the two germline ends. The germline V gene has CDR1 MGHRA and CDR2 YSYEKL. Here the CDR3 DNA reads TGCGCCAGCAGCTGGGGCGAGGGCACCGGGGAGCTGTTTTTT. The encoded protein is CASSWGEGTGELFF.

V is TRBV13 and J is TRBJ2-7; 8 nucleotides match TRBD1. V dropped 0 bases and J dropped 3; count of bases not matched to a gene: 4. Per germline, CDR1 PRHDT and CDR2 FYEKMQ (reference sequence). This CDR3 is built from 15 residues. The CDR3 sequence is CASSLGGQGLYEQYF. The CDR3 nucleotides read TGTGCCAGCAGCTTAGGCGGACAGGGCCTCTACGAGCAGTACTTC.

The chain has TRBV7-3 and TRBJ2-1, with D tentatively TRBD1 (6 bases). The CDR3 runs 15 residues. V dropped 5 bases and J dropped 6 bases, with 17 bases sitting between them. Germline V gives CDR1 SGHTA, CDR2 FQGTGA. The CDR3 DNA reads as TGTGCCAGCAGCACAGGGACGCTCCTACCCAATGAGCAGTTCTTC. It is translated as CASSTGTLLPNEQFF.

This clone was found once. The rearrangement uses TRBV4-3 and TRBJ2-7, with 8 bases matching TRBD1. V was clipped by 4 bases and J by 4 bases; unmatched bases: 6. The CDR3 runs to 14 residues. CDR1 and CDR2 from the germline V gene are LGHNA and YSLEER. This chain's CDR3 is CASSPDRVGYEQYF. CDR3 nucleotides: TGCGCCAGCAGCCCGGACAGGGTGGGATACGAGCAGTACTTC.

The chain combines TRBV9 with TRBJ2-3; 7 bases fit TRBD2. Trimming cost V 6 bases and J 4 bases; bases outside gene matches: 17. Per germline, CDR1 SGDLS and CDR2 YYNGEE. The CDR3 length is 17 residues. This chain's CDR3 is CASTPGGTNHPPDTQYF. In DNA, the CDR3 is TGTGCCAGCACCCCCGGGGGGACTAACCACCCCCCAGATACGCAGTATTTT.

This clone occurred a few times. This chain joins TRBV7-9 and TRBJ2-7, with D tentatively TRBD1 (6 bases). Germline lookup yields CDR1 SEHNR and CDR2 FQNEAQ (reference sequence). The CDR3 has 13 amino acids. The V end lost 5 bases, the J end lost 6 bases, and 14 bases lay between the germline ends. This CDR3 is CASSTQDRIEQYF. The CDR3 coding sequence is TGTGCCAGCAGCACCCAGGACAGAATCGAGCAGTACTTC.

This rearrangement joins TRBV10-1 to TRBJ2-1; D is unresolved. V gave up 4 bases and J gave up 8 bases, with 9 bases separating them. Germline CDR1 WNHNN, CDR2 SYGVQD (reference sequence). This CDR3 spans 12 amino acids. The CDR3 bases are TGCGCCAGCAGTGGGGGATATCATGAGCAGTTCTTC. Encoded protein: CASSGGYHEQFF.

Details on this clone: The germline gene is not matched at one end of the junction; a read error may be the cause. The chain links TRBV7-8 to TRBJ2-7; 9 nucleotides align to TRBD2. The length of the CDR3 is 15 residues. Germline V lookup: CDR1 SGHVS, CDR2 FQNEAQ. CDR3 protein: CASSPWRGGSFEQYF. The CDR3 DNA reads as TGTGCCAGCAGCCCGTGGCGGGGGGGCTCCTTCGAGCAGTACTTC.

Points on this clone: Other DNA sequences in the sample encode the same CDR3. This chain joins TRBV4-1 and TRBJ1-4; 7 bases map to TRBD1. Germline V gene data show CDR1 as MGHRA and CDR2 as YSYEKL. CDR3 length: 16 residues. Losses at the gene ends were 4 bases for V and 0 bases for J; bases not matched to a gene: 5. This chain's CDR3 is CASSLRQGATNEKLFF. CDR3 nucleotide sequence: TGCGCCAGCAGCCTCCGACAGGGTGCAACTAATGAAAAACTGTTTTTT.

The chain is built from TRBV7-6 and TRBJ1-6; D gene ambiguous. Per germline, CDR1 SGHVS and CDR2 FNYEAQ. This CDR3 comprises 12 residues. Trimming pared 4 bases from V and 15 bases from J, leaving 13 bases between. The CDR3 bases are TGTGCCAGCAGCTCTGACCGGACCGGCCTCCACTTT. Translation gives CASSSDRTGLHF. Supplemented by reference TRBV7-6 and TRBJ1-6, the full variable domain reads GAGVSQSPRYKVTKRGQDVALRCDPISGHVSLYWYRQALGQGPEFLTYFNYEAQQDKSGLPNDRFSAERPEGSISTLTIQRTEQRDSAMYRCASSSDRTGLHFGNGTRLTVT.

The V call is TRBV29-1, the J call TRBJ2-7, with D tentatively TRBD1 (6 bases). V was trimmed by 3 bases and J by 7 bases, leaving 10 bases between them. The CDR3 is 11 amino acids. Germline V gives CDR1 SQVTM, CDR2 ANQGSEA. The CDR3 spells CSVEWQGEQYF. The DNA for the CDR3 is TGCAGCGTTGAGTGGCAGGGGGAGCAGTACTTC.

The genes are TRBV9 and TRBJ2-3, with 9 positions matching TRBD1. The germline V gene encodes CDR1 SGDLS and CDR2 YYNGEE. This CDR3 is built from 17 residues. V shed 4 bases and J 0 bases; nucleotides not matched to a gene: 9. CDR3 coding DNA: TGTGCCAGCAGCACCTGGACAGGGGCATCTAGCACAGATACGCAGTATTTT. Translating it yields CASSTWTGASSTDTQYF.

The rearrangement joins TRBV5-1 to TRBJ1-1, with D uncertain. Trimming removed 4 bases from V and 4 bases from J, with 14 bases in between. Germline CDR1 is SGHRS and CDR2 is YFSETQ. The CDR3 sequence is 14 residues long. CDR3 region: CASSEIYSLTEAFF. For the CDR3, the DNA is TGCGCCAGCAGCGAAATCTATAGCCTCACTGAAGCTTTCTTT.

This chain links TRBV7-2 with TRBJ2-3; D remains ambiguous. Trimming removed 5 bases from V and 1 base from J, with 7 bases in between. The CDR3 runs to 13 residues. Germline loops: CDR1 SGHTA, CDR2 FQGNSA. The CDR3 region has the DNA TGTGCCAGCAGCGCCGTCGGCACAGATACGCAGTATTTT. It translates to CASSAVGTDTQYF.

The chain couples TRBV28 to TRBJ2-1, with a tentative D call TRBD1 (6 bases). The CDR3 spans 15 residues. The V and J ends lost 6 bases and 0 bases respectively, with 12 bases between them. Germline loops: CDR1 MDHEN, CDR2 SYDVKM. CDR3 loop: CASRKTGASYNEQFF. The CDR3 region has the DNA TGTGCCAGCAGGAAGACAGGCGCCTCCTACAATGAGCAGTTCTTC. Full variable domain (remainder filled in from reference TRBV28 and TRBJ2-1): DVKVTQSSRYLVKRTGEKVFLECVQDMDHENMFWYRQDPGLGLRLIYFSYDVKMKEKGDIPEGYSVSREKKERFSLILESASTNQTSMYLCASRKTGASYNEQFFGPGTRLTVL.

V and J are TRBV11-2 and TRBJ1-2; 7 bases align to TRBD1. V shed 5 bases, J shed 7 bases, and the junction held 7 bases outside the gene matches. The CDR3 extends over 13 amino acids. Germline V gene sequence: CDR1 SGHAT, CDR2 FQNNGV. The CDR3 DNA reads TGTGCCAGCAGCCGAGACAGGGTCCTTGGCTACACCTTC. This gives the protein CASSRDRVLGYTF.

The CDR3 DNA follows: TGTGCCAGCAGTGAAGCGGCGGGCTACTACGAGCAGTACTTC. As protein: CASSEAAGYYEQYF. This chain uses TRBV2 with TRBJ2-7; a weak D match, TRBD2 (5 bases). Germline CDR1 and CDR2: SNHLY and FYNNEI. The V and J ends lost 0 bases and 3 bases respectively, with 9 bases between them. The CDR3 is 14 residues long.

The genes are TRBV29-1 and TRBJ1-2; 7 bases align to TRBD1. V was clipped by 6 bases and J by 0 bases; unmatched bases: 13. There are 16 residues in the CDR3. Per the germline V gene, CDR1 is SQVTM and CDR2 is ANQGSEA. As DNA, the CDR3 is TGCAGCGTAACAGGGGACGAACCCCCCACTAACTATGGCTACACCTTC. Its protein is CSVTGDEPPTNYGYTF.

By frequency in the sample, this clone is medium-sized (0.01 to 0.1%). V gene TRBV7-8 combines with J gene TRBJ2-7; D gene uncertain. The CDR3 length is 15 residues. Trimming removed 6 bases at V and 3 bases at J, with 18 bases between. Germline lookup yields CDR1 SGHVS and CDR2 FQNEAQ. The CDR3 protein is CASSLDEKTRYEQYF. As DNA, the CDR3 is TGTGCCAGCAGTCTCGATGAGAAGACTCGCTACGAGCAGTACTTC.

The chain carries TRBV19 and TRBJ1-5; D not certain. There are 13 residues in the CDR3. The germline CDR1 and CDR2 sequences are LNHDA and SQIVND (reference sequence). The V end was cut by 7 bases, the J end by 0 bases, with 7 bases between. The CDR3 DNA sequence: TGTGCCAGTACACTCCATAGCAATCAGCCCCAGCATTTT. Translated: CASTLHSNQPQHF.